This TCR beta chain was documented in a study of long-term antiretroviral therapy in people with HIV (dated by TCRdb to 2022 to 2024). Regarding the study in general: The earliest samples were collected approximately a decade before the 2015 WHO recommendation for immediate ART, a period when ART was typically delayed until CD4 counts fell. A retrospective serial study tested whether changes in peripheral blood TRB repertoire composition and diversity were associated with ART initiation and durable HIV suppression. From a few dozen adults with confirmed HIV infection, the cohort provided approximately 190 cryopreserved PBMC samples, gathered serially across a mean of around six years (range 1-12). Of the roughly 27 participants with HIV, more than 10 were female. No cross-contamination during QIAcube processing turned up in test extractions that ran a monoclonal T-cell line alongside 33 polyclonal samples.

From cysteine to phenylalanine, the CDR3 is 13 amino acids long. Here the CDR3 DNA is all that survives: 39 bases in frame from base 1. V has 6 bases trimmed and J has 3 bases trimmed; junction bases matching no gene number 4. CDR1 and CDR2 (SQVTM, ANQGSEA) derive from the germline V gene. On this clone: What this receptor recognizes is not known. No much larger clone is present one base from it, and per-base qualities are unavailable.

The full study reports these points: CDR3 length ranges in HIV repertoires were narrower than in controls, and network structure suggested an antigen-experienced repertoire with only a slight naive shift after ART. Since PBMC availability was limited, sequencing covered only the TCR beta chain, with no alpha chain pairing. Inferences about post-ART repertoire changes were limited because no data were available on ART adherence, viral resistance or therapy changes. Because cell numbers in pre-ART samples were limited, unsorted PBMC were profiled instead of sorted CD4+ and CD8+ T cells. At every time point, the repertoire was dominated by expanded TRB clones first identified before ART initiation, although this dominance fluctuated and, in many PLHIV, declined after ART. Starting ART was linked to a significant rise in TRB diversity, yet even with long-term ART the diversity remained significantly lower than in transplant donor controls. The samples were dated from the mid-2000s to the late 2010s, and the ART regimens that were used may be less effective than current ART regimens.

The immunoSEQ hsTCRB v3.0 assay was used at survey level resolution to sequence the TRB variable region. A depth of roughly 35,000-55,000 T-cell genomes per sample was targeted for TRB sequencing. Pooled TRB libraries were sequenced on an Illumina MiSeq with a v3 150-cycle kit. Turning to the authors' computational methods: Analysis of repertoires was carried out in R inside a reproducible Nextflow workflow spanning QC, data transformation and analysis. Custom analyses were implemented in LymphoSeq2, an R package for AIRR-Seq data exploration. A handful of samples yielding fewer than 5000 total TRB sequences were excluded, leaving 150 to 200 analyzed HIV repertoires. Among the 180 to 200 HIV repertoires that were kept, 59 were collected before ART initiation and over 120 were collected after ART initiation. Repertoires were downsampled to 5000 TRB nucleotide sequences, with summary statistics averaged over 100 downsampling iterations. TRB sequences were retained for analysis only if CDR3 regions of at least seven amino acids were present. A Shannon entropy-derived clonality score and the Gini coefficient were used to measure diversity. Repertoire networks linked the top 5000 CDR3 amino acid sequences whenever two sequences differed by an edit distance of one. For TRB CDR3 amino acid sequences, antigen specificity groups and MHC restriction were predicted with GLIPH2. To flag known CMV, EBV, HIV or tissue antigen associations, CDR3 amino acid sequences were matched against VDJdb and McPAS-TCR. Pre-ART, post-ART and control groups were compared with Wilcoxon signed-rank tests and Holm-Bonferroni correction. Entries here come from immuneACCESS through TCRdb and include only in-frame sequences with V and J called. Some clones fail to appear in such tables; in the studies checked, an unresolved V gene covers under half of the shortfall, and the cause of the remainder is unknown. D and trimming come from the DNA, and the V and J calls and clone size come from that table. Here the sample has roughly 16,000 clones; roughly 94% occur a single time. The ten biggest clones cover roughly 4.5% of the sample.

Inclusion was restricted to participants for whom at least one PBMC sample before ART initiation and at least two post-ART samples were available. Treatment was received in the United States of America by all participants with HIV. Before DNA extraction, cryopreserved samples of about 0.95-11 million PBMC were thawed and washed. At the time of the earliest PBMC sample, participants with HIV were aged between about 20 and 54 years. PBMC samples were contributed by each participant from 1-4 timepoints before ART initiation and 2-8 timepoints after ART initiation, with a median of 7 samples. For every participant, serial HIV viral load, CD4+ T-cell count, ART history and demographic data were obtained. Genomic DNA was extracted from unsorted PBMC with a Qiagen kit on a QIAcube, with processing performed in batches of 12 samples.

This sequence uses TRBV29-1 and TRBJ2-7; the central 11 bases match TRBD2. The sequencing used unsorted PBMCs, collected roughly 6.4 years after starting antiretroviral therapy. The clonotype comes from a woman between 45 and 60 years old with HIV. The DNA sequence is given as TGCAGCGTCCGACTAGCGGGAAACTACGAGCAGTACTTC. This translates into CSVRLAGNYEQYF.